This T cell receptor (beta chain) was recorded in a study of cytomegalovirus exposure and HLA in healthy donors. The PCR was carried out with 60 Vbeta primers and 13 Jbeta primers. Sequenced by immunoSEQ multiplex PCR; TCRdb stores in-frame clones only, minus some. The table includes about 140,000 clones, approximately 80% detected once. As concerns this clone: The antigen is undetermined.

Study results and caveats: In vitro experiments confirmed that a few CMV-associated chains were specific for CMV antigens. From TCR beta sequences, most subjects' HLA-A and HLA-B alleles were reportedly predicted accurately. What a later analysis showed was that several of the most significant clusters appeared linked to common viral pathogens.

Germline-derived CDR1 and CDR2 are SEHNR and FQNEAQ (reference sequence). The CDR3 runs to 13 residues. V lost 5 bases to trimming and J lost 6 bases, with 10 bases between them. V and J are TRBV7-9 and TRBJ2-2; maybe TRBD2 (6 bases). Sequencing was carried out using PBMCs. This clonotype was sampled from a woman between 40 and 50 years old in good health and CMV-seropositive. The CDR3 region has the DNA TGTGCCAGCAGCCTACTAGCACCCGGGGAGCTGTTTTTT. It specifies CASSLLAPGELFF.